The 8 T cell receptor beta chains below come from one sample, sequenced in a study of blood T cell repertoires in COVID-19. The repertoire was sequenced with immunoSEQ multiplex PCR; TCRdb's copy has only in-frame clones and lacks some. The table records approximately 240,000 clones, about 88% of them present only once. The sequencing input was peripheral blood. The receptors here all came from a woman in her thirties or forties who had recovered from COVID-19.

CDR3 nucleotide sequence: TGTGCCAGCAGCTCCAGCGGTCGCGGGGAGACCCAGTACTTC. Translating gives CASSSSGRGETQYF. The chain recombines TRBV7-9 with TRBJ2-5; D is possibly TRBD2 (5 bases). The germline CDR1 and CDR2 sequences are SEHNR and FQNEAQ (reference sequence). The CDR3 totals 14 residues. Between the trimmed V and J ends, which lost 4 bases and 5 bases, there was a span of 14 bases.

The rearrangement uses TRBV2 and TRBJ2-5, with TRBD1 matching 7 bases. Germline CDR1 is SNHLY and CDR2 is FYNNEI. The CDR3 totals 15 residues. The V and J ends lost 4 bases and 7 bases, in that order; junction bases with no gene match: 12. CDR3 DNA sequence: TGTGCCAGCAGTGTCCCCATCGGGACAGTTGTGACCCAGTACTTC. It translates to CASSVPIGTVVTQYF.

V usage is TRBV11-2 and J usage is TRBJ1-2; D unclear. The CDR3 totals 13 residues. In germline, CDR1 is SGHAT, CDR2 FQNNGV. The V end was cut by 2 bases, the J end by 7 bases, with 11 bases between. The CDR3 nucleotides read TGTGCCAGCAGCTTAAAACAGCCCACTGGCTACACCTTC. Amino acid sequence: CASSLKQPTGYTF.

The chain joins TRBV7-9 to TRBJ1-2, with TRBD1 matching 9 bases. Trimming cost V 5 bases and J 8 bases; bases outside gene matches: 6. This CDR3 spans 13 amino acids. Germline V gene sequence: CDR1 SEHNR, CDR2 FQNEAQ (reference sequence). CDR3 sequence reads: CASSLQGADGYTF. In DNA, the CDR3 is TGTGCCAGCAGCCTACAGGGGGCTGACGGCTACACCTTC.

This clone has just a few counts. This sequence joins TRBV19 and TRBJ2-3; tentative D call: TRBD2 (6 bases). This CDR3 is 14 amino acids long. V lost 4 bases to trimming and J lost 3 bases, with 11 bases between them. CDR1 is LNHDA and CDR2 is SQIVND in the germline V gene (reference sequence). This CDR3 reads CASSTGLHTDTQYF. The CDR3 nucleotides read TGTGCCAGTAGTACAGGACTACATACAGATACGCAGTATTTT.

The chain carries TRBV5-1 and TRBJ2-7; D gene ambiguous. Looked up from germline, CDR1 is SGHRS and CDR2 is YFSETQ. CDR3 size: 15 residues. V was cut by 1 base and J by 2 bases, with 13 bases left in between. CDR3: CASSLSSPGPYEQYF. The CDR3, as DNA: TGCGCCAGCAGCTTGTCCTCTCCTGGCCCCTACGAGCAGTACTTC.

The V call is TRBV9, the J call TRBJ1-3, with D maybe TRBD1 (5 bases). This CDR3 is built from 15 residues. The ends were cut back, 1 base at V and 4 bases at J, with 12 bases in the middle. Germline values: CDR1 SGDLS, CDR2 YYNGEE. This chain's CDR3 is CASSVSPGNGNTIYF. For the CDR3, the DNA is TGTGCCAGCAGCGTATCCCCAGGGAACGGAAACACCATATATTTT. Variable domain in full (rest from reference TRBV9 and TRBJ1-3): DSGVTQTPKHLITATGQRVTLRCSPRSGDLSVYWYQQSLDQGLQFLIQYYNGEERAKGNILERFSAQQFPDLHSELNLSSLELGDSALYFCASSVSPGNGNTIYFGEGSWLTVV.

This sequence joins TRBV4-1 and TRBJ2-2; 8 bases are a match to TRBD2. J lost 3 bases, V lost 0 bases, and 9 bases had no gene match. Germline CDR1 MGHRA, CDR2 YSYEKL. The CDR3 spans 18 residues. CDR3 protein: CASSQDSGAFLDTGELFF. CDR3 coding DNA: TGCGCCAGCAGCCAAGATAGCGGGGCCTTTCTGGACACCGGGGAGCTGTTTTTT.